Listed below are T cell receptor beta chains from one sample, sequenced in a study of CD8 T cells in ankylosing spondylitis. Using its own MiXCR run on the 5' RACE reads, TCRdb lists one record per CDR3 protein. The repertoire consists of approximately 140,000 distinct CDR3 sequences, with more than 40% occurring once and the leading ten covering roughly 15%. Material: synovial fluid, either unsorted or a sorted T cell fraction (not recorded which). These TCRs come from a male donor with ankylosing spondylitis. Both conserved end residues are part of each CDR3. The D gene is left open where the match is weak. The listing skips clone size in some rows; elsewhere it reads once, few, many or a size class.

>-|TRBV2|TRBJ2-7|-
CASSVNGANYEQYF
TGTGCCAGCAGTGTTAACGGAGCTAACTACGAGCAGTACTTC
>few|TRBV7-9|TRBJ1-1|-
CASRGRDNTEAFF
TGTGCCAGCAGGGGTCGGGATAACACTGAAGCTTTCTTT
>-|TRBV6-5|TRBJ2-1|-
CASSYSEQGYNEQFF
TGTGCCAGCAGTTACTCGGAACAGGGCTACAATGAGCAGTTCTTC
>few|TRBV28|TRBJ2-2|-
CASSFLGTYLTGELFF
TGTGCCAGCAGTTTTTTAGGCACATACCTTACCGGGGAGCTGTTTTTT
>-|TRBV19|TRBJ1-1|TRBD1
CASTRNVRDRGRWNTEAFF
TGTGCCAGCACTAGAAACGTAAGGGACAGGGGGAGGTGGAACACTGAAGCTTTCTTT
>-|TRBV5-1|TRBJ1-1|-
CASQRCAGRTEAFF
TGCGCCAGCCAACGATGTGCAGGGAGAACTGAAGCTTTCTTT
>-|TRBV5-1|TRBJ1-1|-
CASSKTGFGTEAFF
TGCGCCAGCAGCAAAACAGGGTTTGGTACTGAAGCTTTCTTT
>-|TRBV28|TRBJ2-1|-
CASSPLTGPRVVNEQFF
TGTGCCAGCAGCCCGCTTACGGGACCGAGGGTGGTCAATGAGCAGTTCTTC
>-|TRBV7-8|TRBJ2-5|-
CASSLDTRGGDETQYF
TGTGCCAGCAGCTTAGATACGAGGGGGGGCGACGAGACCCAGTACTTC
>-|TRBV2|TRBJ2-7|-
CASSRPGQELYEQYF
TGTGCCAGCAGTAGGCCGGGACAAGAGCTTTACGAGCAGTACTTC
>few|TRBV4-1|TRBJ2-7|-
CASSLYPTGLSYEQYF
TGCGCCAGCAGCCTTTACCCTACGGGGCTATCCTACGAGCAGTACTTC
>-|TRBV7-8|TRBJ2-1|TRBD2
CASSLLGGVSSYNEQFF
TGTGCCAGCAGCTTACTGGGGGGGGTGAGCTCCTACAATGAGCAGTTCTTC
>-|TRBV9|TRBJ2-5|-
CASSGEDSRAETQYF
TGTGCCAGCAGCGGAGAGGACAGCCGAGCAGAGACCCAGTACTTC
>large|TRBV7-8|TRBJ1-4|-
CASSLGAGVEKLFF
TGTGCCAGCAGCTTAGGGGCAGGGGTCGAAAAACTGTTTTTT
>-|TRBV7-2|TRBJ1-1|TRBD1
CASSFSGTVMNTEAFF
TGTGCCAGCAGCTTCTCCGGGACAGTCATGAACACTGAAGCTTTCTTT
>few|TRBV12-3/TRBV12-4|TRBJ1-3|-
CASGRENGNTIYF
TGTGCCAGCGGGCGGGAGAATGGAAACACCATATATTTT
>-|TRBV5-1|TRBJ2-1|-
CASSLRGAFTYNEQFF
TGCGCCAGCAGCTTGAGGGGGGCATTCACCTACAATGAGCAGTTCTTC
>-|TRBV9|TRBJ1-1|-
CASSVGVSWLHTEAFF
TGTGCCAGCAGCGTAGGAGTTTCTTGGCTACACACTGAAGCTTTCTTT
>-|TRBV11-1|TRBJ2-2|-
CASSLFVWRTMNTGELFF
TGTGCCAGCAGCTTATTTGTATGGAGGACAATGAACACCGGGGAGCTGTTTTTT
>-|TRBV5-5|TRBJ2-7|-
CASSLATGSPSRYEQYF
TGTGCCAGCAGCTTGGCTACCGGGTCCCCGTCAAGGTACGAGCAGTACTTC
>few|TRBV7-9|TRBJ2-1|TRBD2
CASRGASGSRSYNEQFF
TGTGCCAGCCGGGGGGCTAGCGGGAGCAGGTCCTACAATGAGCAGTTCTTC
>few|TRBV6-5|TRBJ1-6|-
CASSYRVDYNSPLHF
TGTGCCAGCAGTTACCGAGTCGACTATAATTCACCCCTCCACTTT
>-|TRBV28|TRBJ2-7|-
CASSLFKTDFEQYF
TGTGCCAGCAGTTTATTCAAGACGGATTTCGAGCAGTACTTC
>-|TRBV20-1|TRBJ2-5|-
CSARKGTPQETQYF
TGCAGTGCTAGAAAAGGGACGCCGCAAGAGACCCAGTACTTC
>few|TRBV4-1|TRBJ1-1|TRBD1
CASSHLRTGQFMNTEAFF
TGCGCCAGCAGCCACCTTCGGACGGGACAGTTTATGAACACTGAAGCTTTCTTT
>-|TRBV7-2|TRBJ2-3|-
CASRKKVAGDTQYF
TGTGCCAGCAGAAAAAAAGTGGCGGGAGATACGCAGTATTTT